This T cell receptor (beta chain) was found in a study of T cells after posttransplantation cyclophosphamide. Whole-study findings and limits: Recipient CMV seropositivity and CMV reactivation strongly tracked TRB clonality. TRB overlap between skin or GI tissue T cells and blood was limited. Donor CD8+ memory clones often dominated recipient blood repertoires at later times.

Clones were read by immunoSEQ multiplex PCR, and TCRdb kept only the in-frame ones, dropping some. The specimen gives under 20,000 clones without singletons; the ten biggest hold approximately 0.5%. A marrow graft followed busulfan-fludarabine conditioning, with cyclophosphamide on days +3 and +4. This clone was seen repeatedly, ten times or more. The antigen is not known. The origin of this receptor is a female patient younger than 45 who received an allogeneic stem cell transplant from a related donor, was CMV-positive, and had no GVHD. Among the T cells, some may be from the graft donor. This sample comprised PBMCs, obtained after allogeneic stem cell transplant with posttransplant cyclophosphamide.

This chain's CDR3 is CASSPLTGESNQPQHF. As DNA, the CDR3 is TGTGCCAGCAGTCCGCTGACAGGGGAGAGCAATCAGCCCCAGCATTTT. The chain employs TRBV27 and TRBJ1-5; 8 nucleotides align to TRBD1. CDR1 MNHEY and CDR2 SMNVEV come from the germline V gene (reference sequence). V shed 5 bases, J shed 1 base, and the junction held 7 bases outside the gene matches. The CDR3 loop spans 16 amino acids.